What follows is one T cell receptor (beta chain) and its context. The antigen remains undetermined. This record belongs to a study of T cell responses to AZD1222 COVID-19 vaccine. Study-wide results and limits: Donors, mostly white British, included more females; clonal diversity was possibly underestimated. Increases in Spike-specific TCR breadth and depth were seen after two AZD1222 doses.

Clones were sequenced by immunoSEQ multiplex PCR, and TCRdb holds only the in-frame ones, with some missing. The repertoire has over 150,000 clones, approximately 90% of them found once; the top ten carry under 6.5%. Sequencing was performed on peripheral blood, taken on day 0 of AZD1222 vaccination. This clonotype was obtained from an adult in good health.

The CDR3 loop is CASSYANQGVFQPQHF. In nucleotides, the CDR3 is TGTGCCAGCAGTTACGCCAATCAGGGGGTTTTTCAGCCCCAGCATTTT. The rearrangement links TRBV6-2 or TRBV6-3 to TRBJ1-5; TRBD1 aligns across 7 bases. Germline lookup yields CDR1 MNHEY and CDR2 SVGEGT. This CDR3 contains 16 residues. Losses at the gene ends were 2 bases for V and 6 bases for J; bases not matched to a gene: 10.